The sequence of this TCR beta chain was determined in a study of OX40 agonist ivuxolimab in advanced cancers. Study at large: Partial responses were achieved by three patients: one hepatocellular carcinoma, two cutaneous melanoma. Study-wide results and limits: At doses 0.1 to 3.0 mg/kg, CD4+ and CD8+ clones expanded.

Data came from immunoSEQ multiplex PCR; TCRdb stores just in-frame clones and leaves some out. The repertoire includes more than 55,000 clones, roughly 90% of them detected once, and approximately 8% sits in the top ten. As to this clone: Its antigen is still unknown.

The clonotype was recovered from an adult with an advanced solid tumor such as melanoma, head and neck, liver or kidney cancer. Sequencing was performed on CD4+ or CD8+ T cells sorted from blood, taken in a trial of the OX40 agonist ivuxolimab.

The CDR3 DNA is TGTGCCAGCAGCTCCCGGGACAGGGTGAATAGTGGCTACACCTTC. It is translated as CASSSRDRVNSGYTF. V is TRBV7-9 and J is TRBJ1-2, with 9 bases lining up with TRBD1. This CDR3 region has 15 residues. Trimming at V came to 4 bases and at J to 7 bases, leaving 10 bases not matched to a gene. Looked up from germline, CDR1 is SEHNR and CDR2 is FQNEAQ (reference sequence).